This is a list of T cell receptor beta chains from one sample in a study of Graves' ophthalmopathy and Graves' hyperthyroidism. Each CDR3 protein gets one entry after TCRdb re-called the multiplex PCR reads with MiXCR. The data contain 660,000 or so distinct CDR3 sequences, about 38% of them singletons. Sequenced material: peripheral blood. Receptors were obtained from an adult man with Graves' ophthalmopathy. The CDR3 runs from the conserved cysteine through the conserved F or W. The order of the fields is V gene, D gene, J gene, clone size, CDR3 DNA, CDR3 protein. The D gene is left open where the match is weak. The size of a clone is reported for some rows only, either as once, few or many, or as a class for expanded clones.

TRBV12-3/TRBV12-4	TRBD1	TRBJ1-2	many	TGTGCCAGCAGTTACACAGGGGGCGATGGCTACACCTTC	CASSYTGGDGYTF
TRBV7-9	-	TRBJ2-1	few	TGTGCCAGTCCATTGTACAATGAGCAGTTCTTC	CASPLYNEQFF
TRBV19	-	TRBJ1-4	-	TGTGCCAGTAGTATGGTACAGGGAGATGAAAAACTGTTTTTT	CASSMVQGDEKLFF
TRBV19	-	TRBJ1-6	-	TGTGCCAGTTCCATGCGGGCGGGGCTAGCACCCCTCCACTTT	CASSMRAGLAPLHF
TRBV7-8	-	TRBJ1-2	many	TGTGCCAGCAGCTTACCGGGGGGAAACTATGGCTACACCTTC	CASSLPGGNYGYTF
TRBV19	-	TRBJ1-1	many	TGTGCCAGTAGACCGACTCCCGGGACGGCGAACACTGAAGCTTTCTTT	CASRPTPGTANTEAFF
TRBV6-4	TRBD2	TRBJ2-2	many	TGTGCCAGCAGTGAGCGGGGGGGAAACACCGGGGAGCTGTTTTTT	CASSERGGNTGELFF
TRBV11-2	-	TRBJ2-5	-	TGCGCCAGCAGCATCCGGGCCCTAGGAGAGACCCAGTACTTC	CASSIRALGETQYF
TRBV12-3/TRBV12-4	-	TRBJ2-7	-	TGTGCCAGCAGTCCCCCCGGGGTAAGCGAGCAGTACTTC	CASSPPGVSEQYF
TRBV25-1	-	TRBJ2-7	-	TGTGCCAGCAGAGAACTAGACTACTCCTACGAGCAGTACTTC	CASRELDYSYEQYF
TRBV5-5	-	TRBJ2-7	few	TGTGCCAGCAGCTCTCAGACAGCCTACGAGCAGTACTTC	CASSSQTAYEQYF
TRBV7-9	TRBD2	TRBJ2-1	few	TGTGCCAGCAGCGACGGGACTAGCGGAACCTACAATGAGCAGTTCTTC	CASSDGTSGTYNEQFF
TRBV13	-	TRBJ1-1	many	TGTGCCAGCAGCTGGGGCACTGAAGCTTTCTTT	CASSWGTEAFF
TRBV2	-	TRBJ2-6	many	TGTGCCAGCATTTCTACCAACTCTGGGGCCAACGTCCTGACTTTC	CASISTNSGANVLTF
TRBV6-6	-	TRBJ1-5	many	TGTGCCAGCACCGGGACGGGCAATCAGCCCCAGCATTTT	CASTGTGNQPQHF
TRBV11-1	TRBD2	TRBJ2-7	-	TGTGCCAGCAGCTTAGGATTCGCTAGCGGGGGGAACGAGCAGTACTTC	CASSLGFASGGNEQYF
TRBV10-3	TRBD1	TRBJ1-4	-	TGTGCTAGTGGCCCGGGACAGGGGGACGAAAAACTGTTTTTT	CASGPGQGDEKLFF
TRBV20-1	TRBD1	TRBJ1-5	many	TGCAGTGCTGCAGGGGGACATAGCAATCAGCCCCAGCATTTT	CSAAGGHSNQPQHF
TRBV7-8	-	TRBJ2-7	many	TGTGCCAGCAGCTTTACACTTACCTACGAGCAGTACTTC	CASSFTLTYEQYF
TRBV9	-	TRBJ2-7	-	TGTGCCAGCAGCGTAGCTTTAGGGCTTCTCTACGAGCAGTACTTC	CASSVALGLLYEQYF
TRBV15	-	TRBJ1-5	few	TGTGCCACCAGCGGTAACTATTTAACACAAACTCAGCCCCAGCATTTT	CATSGNYLTQTQPQHF
TRBV7-9	-	TRBJ1-4	many	TGTGCCAGCAGTCTTGGATGGGGTACTAATGAAAAACTGTTTTTT	CASSLGWGTNEKLFF